The rows below give T cell receptor beta chains drawn from one sample of a study of Graves' ophthalmopathy and Graves' hyperthyroidism. One entry per CDR3 protein, called by TCRdb with MiXCR from the multiplex PCR reads. The sample has 300,000 to 400,000 distinct CDR3 sequences, 15% to 20% seen once. Sequencing was carried out using peripheral blood. The receptor set was obtained from an adult man with Graves' ophthalmopathy. The CDR3 runs from the conserved cysteine through the conserved F or W. The D gene is left open where the match is weak. The size of a clone is reported for some rows only, either as once, few or many, or as a class for expanded clones.

J gene,clone size,V gene,D gene,CDR3 DNA,CDR3 protein
TRBJ2-2,few,TRBV11-2,TRBD2,TGTGCCAGCAGCCGAACGGGACTAGCGAGGACCGGGGAGCTGTTTTTT,CASSRTGLARTGELFF
TRBJ2-2,many,TRBV29-1,-,TGCAGCGTTGAAGATAAAAGACCCGGGGAGCTGTTTTTT,CSVEDKRPGELFF
TRBJ1-1,many,TRBV2,-,TGTGCCAGCAGTGTAACGACGAACACTGAAGCTTTCTTT,CASSVTTNTEAFF
TRBJ1-2,many,TRBV29-1,-,TGCAGCGTTGGGGTGTTTAACTATGGCTACACCTTC,CSVGVFNYGYTF
TRBJ1-5,many,TRBV18,TRBD1,TGTGCCAGCTCAATCAAGACAGGGCACAGTCAGCCCCAGCATTTT,CASSIKTGHSQPQHF
TRBJ1-1,-,TRBV6-5,-,TGTGCCAGCAGTAACAGGGCCGAAGCTTTCTTT,CASSNRAEAFF
TRBJ2-7,-,TRBV6-1,TRBD1,TGTGCCAGCAGAGCGGACAGGGGGTTCGGCGAGCAGTACTTC,CASRADRGFGEQYF
TRBJ2-7,many,TRBV10-3,TRBD1,TGTGCCATCGGAGGACAGGGGAGGACCTACGAGCAGTACTTC,CAIGGQGRTYEQYF
TRBJ2-7,many,TRBV20-1,-,TGCAGTGCTAAACCCGGGACTTCCTCCTACGAGCAGTACTTC,CSAKPGTSSYEQYF
TRBJ1-1,once,TRBV12-3/TRBV12-4,-,TGTGCCAGCAGTGGGCCGCATGAAGCTTTCTTT,CASSGPHEAFF
TRBJ2-5,many,TRBV20-1,-,TGCAGTGCTAGCGGAGGGTATGGAGGAGAGACCCAGTACTTC,CSASGGYGGETQYF
TRBJ1-1,-,TRBV18,-,TGTGCCAGCTCACCCGACAGTCTGAACACTGAAGCTTTCTTT,CASSPDSLNTEAFF
TRBJ1-1,many,TRBV30,-,TGTGCCTGGAGTCATCTCGGACGAGCCCTATCGAACACTGAAGCTTTCTTT,CAWSHLGRALSNTEAFF
TRBJ1-5,many,TRBV19,-,TGTGCCAGTAGTGCGCAGTCGGTTCAGAATCAGCCCCAGCATTTT,CASSAQSVQNQPQHF
TRBJ2-7,many,TRBV7-6,TRBD2,TGTGCCAGCAGCTTATTAGCGGGAGGGCCTGAGCAGTACTTC,CASSLLAGGPEQYF
TRBJ1-6,many,TRBV19,TRBD1,TGTGCCAGTAGTATAGCTGCCGGGACAGGGGGTAATTCACCCCTCCACTTT,CASSIAAGTGGNSPLHF
TRBJ2-3,-,TRBV5-8,-,TGTGCCAGCAGCCACGGCGAAGTCGGGGGTACGCAGTATTTT,CASSHGEVGGTQYF
TRBJ1-5,many,TRBV6-1,-,TGTGCCAGCAGTGGACAGGCCGATCAGCCCCAGCATTTT,CASSGQADQPQHF
TRBJ1-6,-,TRBV28,TRBD1,TGTGCCAGCAGTCTTCCCGGGACAGGCAATTCACCCCTCCACTTT,CASSLPGTGNSPLHF
TRBJ2-7,many,TRBV5-1,TRBD2,TGCGCCAGCAGCCGAAGGACTAGCGGAACCTACGAGCAGTACTTC,CASSRRTSGTYEQYF
TRBJ1-6,many,TRBV6-1,-,TGTGCCAGCAGAGCAACAGGGCGGAATTCACCCCTCCACTTT,CASRATGRNSPLHF
TRBJ2-3,many,TRBV10-3,-,TGTGCCATCAGTGATTATAAGGGAAGCACAGATACGCAGTATTTT,CAISDYKGSTDTQYF
TRBJ1-5,many,TRBV6-1,-,TGTGCCAGCAGTGAAGTGGTACGCCAGCATTTT,CASSEVVRQHF
TRBJ1-5,many,TRBV28,-,TGTGCCAGCAGACCTGAGGGGCTCACGAGAAATCAGCCCCAGCATTTT,CASRPEGLTRNQPQHF
TRBJ1-1,many,TRBV12-5,-,TGTGCTAGTGGTTTGGTACCTGGGTGGAAAGGGGCAAACACTGAAGCTTTCTTT,CASGLVPGWKGANTEAFF
TRBJ2-5,once,TRBV7-8,-,TGTGCCAGCAGCGGGCGGGAAGAGACCCAGTACTTC,CASSGREETQYF
TRBJ2-5,many,TRBV6-1,-,TGTGCCAGCAGTGAAATCTCGGGGGCCCAGTACTTC,CASSEISGAQYF
TRBJ1-5,many,TRBV7-8,-,TGTGCCAGCAGCCTCAACCCGGGGGCCAATCAGCCCCAGCATTTT,CASSLNPGANQPQHF
TRBJ1-5,many,TRBV7-2,-,TGTGCCAGCAGCTTGGCAGGACGTCAGCCCCAGCATTTT,CASSLAGRQPQHF
TRBJ1-2,many,TRBV7-9,-,TGTGCCAGCACCAATCCCGGGGATCAGCAGTGTTGGTTC,CASTNPGDQQCWF
TRBJ2-5,many,TRBV30,-,TGTGCCTGGAGTGTCATGGGGAGAGAGACCCAGTACTTC,CAWSVMGRETQYF
TRBJ2-7,many,TRBV3-1,TRBD1,TGTGCCAGCAGCCAGGGCGAGGGGGCCGGCGAGCAGTACTTC,CASSQGEGAGEQYF
TRBJ1-1,many,TRBV3-1,TRBD1,TGTGCCAGCAGCCAAGACACAGGGGTTCCGCGTGAAGCTTTCTTT,CASSQDTGVPREAFF
TRBJ1-2,-,TRBV20-1,TRBD1,TGCAGTGCTAGAGATCCGACAGGGACTGGCTACACCTTC,CSARDPTGTGYTF
TRBJ1-1,-,TRBV6-1,TRBD1,TGTGCCAGCAGTCCGTTGATTGGACAGGGGAACACTGAAGCTTTCTTT,CASSPLIGQGNTEAFF
TRBJ2-2,few,TRBV5-1,-,TGCGCCAGCAGCCATGGGGCAGTTGGGGCCGGGGAGCCGTTTTTT,CASSHGAVGAGEPFF
TRBJ2-7,many,TRBV20-1,TRBD1,TGCAGTGCTAGATCTATGGGACAGGGGGATTACGAGCAGTACTTC,CSARSMGQGDYEQYF
TRBJ2-5,many,TRBV6-1,TRBD1,TGTGCCAGCAGGCAAAGGACAGGGGGGGAGACCCAGTACTTC,CASRQRTGGETQYF
TRBJ2-6,many,TRBV12-3/TRBV12-4,TRBD2,TGTGCCAGCAGTCAAGGCCTAGCGGGTCGCTCTGGGGCCAACGTCCTGACTTTC,CASSQGLAGRSGANVLTF
TRBJ2-7,-,TRBV6-1,-,TGTGCCAGCAGCCAGGGGCGCGGGGTTTACGAGCAGTACTTC,CASSQGRGVYEQYF
TRBJ2-7,many,TRBV11-2,-,TGTGCCAGCAGCCACTTCCACGAGCAGTACTTC,CASSHFHEQYF
TRBJ1-2,-,TRBV12-3/TRBV12-4,TRBD1,TGTGCCAGCAGTTACGAGACAGGGCGTCACTATGGCTACACCTTC,CASSYETGRHYGYTF
TRBJ1-5,few,TRBV6-2/TRBV6-3,-,TGTGCCGGCCGCACGGACGGCAATCAGCCCCAGCCCTTT,CAGRTDGNQPQPF
TRBJ2-2,many,TRBV11-2,-,TGTGCCAGCAGCTCTACCAGGAACACCGGGGAGCTGTTTTTT,CASSSTRNTGELFF